This T cell receptor beta chain was profiled in a study of T cell responses to AZD1222 COVID-19 vaccine. Study-wide context: Researchers grouped second doses given at about 4 or about 12 weeks into one pool.

Of note for this clone: As yet, its antigen is unknown.

V gave up 6 bases and J gave up 0 bases, with 9 bases separating them. Germline CDR1 and CDR2: MNHEY and SMNVEV (reference sequence). The CDR3 contains 13 residues. General study points: Donors were largely white British and mainly female; clonal diversity was possibly underestimated. Two AZD1222 doses significantly raised spike-specific TCR breadth and depth over controls. Of spike-specific TCRs, nearly half reportedly target regions left unmutated in variants.

Sequenced by immunoSEQ multiplex PCR; TCRdb stores in-frame clones only, minus some. The repertoire holds approximately 100,000 clones, roughly nine tenths seen once, with under 5.5% in the top ten. The clonotype originates from an adult in good health. This chain connects TRBV27 to TRBJ2-7; no clear D gene. This material consisted of peripheral blood, taken on day 0 of AZD1222 vaccination. The CDR3 nucleotides read TGTGCCAGCAGCGGAAGGAGCTCCTACGAGCAGTACTTC. It yields the protein CASSGRSSYEQYF.